This record concerns one TCR beta chain sequence. Trimming took 8 bases from V and 2 from J, leaving 9 bases between them. Germline CDR1 reads ENHRY; CDR2 reads SYGVKD. CDR3 length: 12 residues. The sample comes from a study of blood T cell repertoires in COVID-19. Libraries were prepared by immunoSEQ multiplex PCR; TCRdb keeps only in-frame clonotypes and omits some of them. The repertoire includes roughly 330,000 clones, over 70% of them detected once, and about 1.2% sits in the top ten. V and J are TRBV10-3 and TRBJ2-5; the D gene is possibly TRBD2 (5 bases). Sequencing was performed on peripheral blood. The sequence came from a woman between 45 and 60 years old with acute or convalescent COVID-19. CDR3 DNA: TGTGCCATCTCGGACTTACAAGAGACCCAGTACTTC. Protein product: CAISDLQETQYF.